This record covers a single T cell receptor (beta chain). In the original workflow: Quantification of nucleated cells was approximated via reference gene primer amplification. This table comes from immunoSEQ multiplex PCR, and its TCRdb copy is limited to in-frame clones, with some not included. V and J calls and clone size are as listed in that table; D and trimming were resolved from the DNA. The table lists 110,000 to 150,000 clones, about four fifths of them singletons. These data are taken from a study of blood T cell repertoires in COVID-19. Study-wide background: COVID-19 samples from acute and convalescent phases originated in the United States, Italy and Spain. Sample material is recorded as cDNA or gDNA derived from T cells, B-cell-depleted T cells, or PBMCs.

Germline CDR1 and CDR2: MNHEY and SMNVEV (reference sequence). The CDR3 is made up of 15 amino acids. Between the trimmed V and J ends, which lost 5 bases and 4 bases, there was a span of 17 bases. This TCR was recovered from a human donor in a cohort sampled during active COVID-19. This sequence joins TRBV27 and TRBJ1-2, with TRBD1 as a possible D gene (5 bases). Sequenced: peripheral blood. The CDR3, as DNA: TGTGCCAGCAGTACCCCCGGGCGGGGGATCTATGGCTACACCTTC. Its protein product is CASSTPGRGIYGYTF.